Listed here is a single T cell receptor beta chain. These data are taken from a study of blood T cell repertoires in COVID-19. About the study: Whether acute or convalescent, the COVID-19 samples came from the United States, Italy and Spain. PBMCs, B-cell-depleted T cells, or T cells provided the cDNA or gDNA that made up the material.

Authors' analysis steps: Amplified reference gene primers provided the basis for estimating nucleated cell counts. Here immunoSEQ multiplex PCR was the method, and the copy in TCRdb shows in-frame clones only, minus some. D and trimming were read from the DNA, whereas the V and J calls and clone size are those reported in that table. The data contain about 200,000 clones, roughly 90% of them singletons. The CDR3 is 14 amino acids. With V trimmed by 7 bases and J by 8 bases, 7 bases remained unmatched. Germline V CDR1 and CDR2: MNHNS, SASEGT. Sequencing was carried out using peripheral blood. This sequence joins TRBV6-1 and TRBJ1-6; 8 nucleotides align to TRBD1. This clonotype was sampled from a man over 45 with acute or convalescent COVID-19. CDR3 sequence: CASTRGQADSPLHF. CDR3 coding DNA: TGTGCCAGCACCCGGGGACAGGCGGATTCACCCCTCCACTTT.